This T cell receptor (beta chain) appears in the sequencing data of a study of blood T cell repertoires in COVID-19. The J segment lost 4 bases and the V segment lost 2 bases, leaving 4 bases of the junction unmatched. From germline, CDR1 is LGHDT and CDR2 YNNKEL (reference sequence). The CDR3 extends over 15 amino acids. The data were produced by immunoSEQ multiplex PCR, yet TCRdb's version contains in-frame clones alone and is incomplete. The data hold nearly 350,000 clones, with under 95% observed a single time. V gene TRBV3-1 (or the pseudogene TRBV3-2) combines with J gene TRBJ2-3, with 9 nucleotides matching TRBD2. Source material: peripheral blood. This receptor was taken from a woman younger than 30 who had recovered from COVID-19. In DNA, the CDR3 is TGTGCCAGCAGCCAACTAGCGGGAAGGGCAGATACGCAGTATTTT. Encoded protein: CASSQLAGRADTQYF.